This entry describes one T cell receptor (beta chain). The CDR3 length is 15 residues. V lost 4 bases and J 0 bases, leaving 11 bases between the germline ends. The germline gives CDR1 SGHRS, CDR2 YFSETQ. This specimen belongs to a study of blood T cell repertoires in COVID-19. Looking at the study overall: The samples span acute and convalescent COVID-19 from the United States, Italy and Spain. PBMCs, B-cell-depleted T cells, or T cells were the source of the cDNA or gDNA that made up the material.

As processed by the authors: Reference gene primers were amplified, and this amplification served to estimate nucleated cell counts. Libraries were prepared by immunoSEQ multiplex PCR; TCRdb keeps only in-frame clonotypes and omits some of them. V, J and clone size derive from that table, while D and trimming were established from the DNA sequence. The sample lists roughly 150,000 clones, around 89% seen once, with about 2.9% in the top ten. The TCR was taken from a man aged 60 to 69 with active or convalescent COVID-19. V and J are TRBV5-1 and TRBJ2-1; D gene uncertain. Material for sequencing was peripheral blood. This CDR3 reads CASSTALSSYNEQFF. CDR3 nucleotide sequence: TGCGCCAGCAGCACGGCACTAAGCTCCTACAATGAGCAGTTCTTC.